This T cell receptor (beta chain) appears in the sequencing data of a study of identical twins (dated by TCRdb to about 2016). The study in broad terms: To test whether fetal clonotypes persist, the study used deep sequencing on TCR alpha and beta repertoires from monozygotic twins, unrelated adults of various ages, and cord blood. Replicate twin experiments were performed at different times using different library preparation protocols to rule out contamination. Study-wide findings and limitations: Because the same donors could not be followed over many years, the conclusions depended on cross-sectional statistical analysis. Fewer insertions were carried by abundant cord blood beta clonotypes; a weaker similar trend was observed in young adult naive repertoires, while no such trend was observed in memory repertoires. Compared with coincidental sharing between unrelated individuals, out-of-frame TCR alpha sequences shared between twins showed an excess of sequences with low generation probability. In monozygotic twins, out-of-frame TCR alpha sharing was systematically underestimated by recombination models, although the models agreed with sharing between unrelated individuals. Invariant T cells such as MAIT and iNKT could partly confound zero-insertion analyses, although diverse VJ usage argued against such confounding for most clonotypes. In beta out-of-frame sequences, excess twin sharing was weaker, because having fewer shared sequences lowered the signal-to-noise ratio.

All donors were healthy Caucasians. A note on this clonotype: It has no known antigen specificity. No clone much larger than this one lies a single base away; base qualities are absent.

The germline V gene sets CDR1 to MDHEN and CDR2 to SYDVKM. A distance of 24 bases separates the germline ends of V and J, which lose 5 bases and 7 bases respectively. Counted from cysteine to phenylalanine, this CDR3 has 16 amino acids. Of the read, only the CDR3 DNA is kept; its 48 bases are in frame from base 1. Library creation used 5' RACE. The sequencer was an Illumina HiSeq 2000. Template switching introduced a universal primer binding site; the final cDNA contained a unique molecular identifier, enabling accurate counting of TCR cDNA molecules. Specific primers in the conserved constant-segment region were used to synthesize first-strand cDNA for TCR alpha and beta chains. To control for contamination, every cDNA library carried two barcodes: a SMART-Mk sample barcode plus Illumina barcodes. TruSeq adapter sequences along with Illumina sample barcodes were introduced in two successive PCR steps. Sequencing of the TCR alpha and beta cDNA libraries was done on the Illumina HiSeq platform using custom primers. As for how the authors treated the data: MiGEC processed the raw reads to extract unique molecular identifiers, while MiXCR was used to determine the CDR3 positions. For each individual, recombination models were inferred using an EM algorithm with the repgenHMM and IGoR tools. The tcR package in R was used for shared clonotype analysis, with sharing normalized by the product of cloneset sizes. Out-of-frame nonproductive sequences were analyzed to study raw recombination free of thymic and clonal selection effects. TCRdb handled the public reads itself, with Q25 trimming in fastp and clone calling in MiXCR, and kept productive beta chains. Under each unique CDR3 protein, matching rows form one entry showing the most common genes and DNA. TCRdb's processing, not the authors', yielded these V and J calls. The sample data list 1.5 million to 2 million distinct CDR3 sequences, and about 30% of these were observed just once. About 0.25% of the sample rests with the top ten.

Rearrangement joined TRBV28 to TRBJ2-7; perhaps TRBD2 is the D gene, with 6 bases matching. The sample consisted of cord blood. The sequence derives from a newborn girl in good health. The sequence in DNA is TGTGCCAGCAGTCTCATCAGGAGGGCCCTCTACAATGAGCAGTACTTC. Translated, it reads CASSLIRRALYNEQYF.